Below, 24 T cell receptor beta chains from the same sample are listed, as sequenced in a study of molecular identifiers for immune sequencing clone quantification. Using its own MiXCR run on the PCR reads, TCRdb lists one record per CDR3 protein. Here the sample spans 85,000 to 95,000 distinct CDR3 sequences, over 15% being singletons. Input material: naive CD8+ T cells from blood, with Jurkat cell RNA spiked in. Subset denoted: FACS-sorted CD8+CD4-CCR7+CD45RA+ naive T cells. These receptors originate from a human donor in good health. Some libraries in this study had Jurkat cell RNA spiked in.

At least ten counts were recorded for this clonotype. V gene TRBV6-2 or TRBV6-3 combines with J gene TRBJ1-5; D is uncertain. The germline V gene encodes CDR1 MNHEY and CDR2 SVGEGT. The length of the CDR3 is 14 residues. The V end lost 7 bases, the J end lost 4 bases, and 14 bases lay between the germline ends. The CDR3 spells CASTPPGGNQPQHF. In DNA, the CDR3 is TGTGCCAGCACTCCACCGGGCGGAAATCAGCCCCAGCATTTT.

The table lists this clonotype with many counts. The CDR3 DNA is TGTGCTAGTGGTGTGCCGGGACAGGGCCCCTACGAGCAGTACTTC. Its protein is CASGVPGQGPYEQYF. The chain is built from TRBV12-5 and TRBJ2-7; TRBD1 matches at 9 bases. V was pared by 5 bases and J by 2 bases, with 7 bases of the junction left unmatched. The CDR3 has 15 residues. Germline values: CDR1 LGHNT, CDR2 FRNRAP.

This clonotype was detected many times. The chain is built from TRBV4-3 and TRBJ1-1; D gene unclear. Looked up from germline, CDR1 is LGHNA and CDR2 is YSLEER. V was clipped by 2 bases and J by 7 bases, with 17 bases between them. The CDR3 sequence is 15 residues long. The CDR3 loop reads CASSQIRGGSVEAFF. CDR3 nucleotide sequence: TGCGCCAGCAGCCAAATTAGAGGAGGAAGTGTTGAAGCTTTCTTT.

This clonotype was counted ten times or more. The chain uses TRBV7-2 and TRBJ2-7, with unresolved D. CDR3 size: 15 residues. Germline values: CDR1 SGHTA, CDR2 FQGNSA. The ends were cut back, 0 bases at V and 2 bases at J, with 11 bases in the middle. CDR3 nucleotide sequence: TGTGCCAGCAGCTTAGCTTGGGGTCTCCCCTACGAGCAGTACTTC. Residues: CASSLAWGLPYEQYF.

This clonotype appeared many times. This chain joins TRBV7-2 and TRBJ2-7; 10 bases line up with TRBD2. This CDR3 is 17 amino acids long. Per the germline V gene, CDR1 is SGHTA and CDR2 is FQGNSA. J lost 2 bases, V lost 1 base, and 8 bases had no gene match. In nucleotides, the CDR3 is TGTGCCAGCAGCTTAGTGTCGAGCGGGGGGGGGACCTACGAGCAGTACTTC. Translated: CASSLVSSGGGTYEQYF.

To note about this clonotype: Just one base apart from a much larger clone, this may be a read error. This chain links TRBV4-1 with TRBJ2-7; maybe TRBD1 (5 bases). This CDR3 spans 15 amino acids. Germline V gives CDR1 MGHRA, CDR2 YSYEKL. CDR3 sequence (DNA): TGCGCCGGCAGCCAAGAAGGGGCAGCCCCTTACGAGCAGTACTTC. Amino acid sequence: CAGSQEGAAPYEQYF.

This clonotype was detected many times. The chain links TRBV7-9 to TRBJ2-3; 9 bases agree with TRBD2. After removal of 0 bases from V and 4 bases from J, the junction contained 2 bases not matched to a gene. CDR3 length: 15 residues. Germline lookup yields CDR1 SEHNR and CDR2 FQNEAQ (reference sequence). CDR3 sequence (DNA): TGTGCCAGCAGCTTAGCTAGCGGGGGTGCAGATACGCAGTATTTT. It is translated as CASSLASGGADTQYF.

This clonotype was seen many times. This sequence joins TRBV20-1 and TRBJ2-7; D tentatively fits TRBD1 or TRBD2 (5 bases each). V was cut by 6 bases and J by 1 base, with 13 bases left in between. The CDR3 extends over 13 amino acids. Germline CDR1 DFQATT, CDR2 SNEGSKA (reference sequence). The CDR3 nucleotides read TGCAGTGCGGGACGGGACGGGTCCTACGAGCAGTACTTC. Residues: CSAGRDGSYEQYF.

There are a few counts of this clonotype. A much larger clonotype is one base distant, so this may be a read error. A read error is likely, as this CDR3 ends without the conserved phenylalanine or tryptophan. CDR3: CASSLAIRGNEQYL. DNA of the CDR3: TGTGCCAGCAGCTTAGCGATTAGAGGAAACGAGCAGTACCTC. The gene calls are TRBV7-6 and TRBJ2-7, with D unresolved. The CDR3 loop spans 14 amino acids. The germline CDR1 and CDR2 sequences are SGHVS and FNYEAQ. Trimming pared 0 bases from V and 5 bases from J, leaving 11 bases between.

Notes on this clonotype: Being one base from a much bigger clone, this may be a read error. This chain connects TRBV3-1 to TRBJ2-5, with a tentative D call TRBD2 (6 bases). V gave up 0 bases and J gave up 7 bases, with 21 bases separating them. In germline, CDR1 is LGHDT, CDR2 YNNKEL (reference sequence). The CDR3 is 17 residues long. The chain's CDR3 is CASSQENERRGQVTQYF. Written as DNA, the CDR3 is TGTGCCAGCAGCCAAGAGAACGAGCGGAGGGGCCAGGTGACCCAGTACTTC.

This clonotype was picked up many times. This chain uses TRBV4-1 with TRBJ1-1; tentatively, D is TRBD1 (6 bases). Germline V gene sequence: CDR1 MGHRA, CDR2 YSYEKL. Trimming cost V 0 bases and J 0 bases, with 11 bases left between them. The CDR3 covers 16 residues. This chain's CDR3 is CASSQDRQGLNTEAFF. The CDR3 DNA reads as TGCGCCAGCAGCCAAGATCGCCAGGGGTTGAACACTGAAGCTTTCTTT.

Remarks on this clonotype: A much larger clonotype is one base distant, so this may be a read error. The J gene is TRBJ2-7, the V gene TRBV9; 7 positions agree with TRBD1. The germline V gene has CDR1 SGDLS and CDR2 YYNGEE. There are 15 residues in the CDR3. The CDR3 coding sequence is TGTGCCAGCAGCGCCCATGACAGGGCCTCCTACGAGCAGCACTTC. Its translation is CASSAHDRASYEQHF.

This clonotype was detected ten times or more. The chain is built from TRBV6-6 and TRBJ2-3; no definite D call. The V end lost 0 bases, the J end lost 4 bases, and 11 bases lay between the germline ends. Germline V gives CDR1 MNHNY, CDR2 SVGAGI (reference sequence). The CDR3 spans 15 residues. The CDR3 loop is CASSYSGRGSDTQYF. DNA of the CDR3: TGTGCCAGCAGTTACTCGGGCAGAGGATCAGATACGCAGTATTTT.

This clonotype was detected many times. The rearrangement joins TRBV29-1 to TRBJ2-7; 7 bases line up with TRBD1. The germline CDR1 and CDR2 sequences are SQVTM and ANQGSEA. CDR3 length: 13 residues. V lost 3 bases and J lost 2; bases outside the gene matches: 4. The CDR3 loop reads CSVETGPTYEQYF. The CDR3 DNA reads TGCAGCGTTGAGACAGGGCCTACCTACGAGCAGTACTTC.

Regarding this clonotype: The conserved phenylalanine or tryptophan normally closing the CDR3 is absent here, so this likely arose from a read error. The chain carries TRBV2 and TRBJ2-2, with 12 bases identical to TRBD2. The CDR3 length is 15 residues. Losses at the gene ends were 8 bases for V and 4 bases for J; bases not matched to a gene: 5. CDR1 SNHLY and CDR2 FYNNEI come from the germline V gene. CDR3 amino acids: CASETSGGSTGELFL. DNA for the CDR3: TGTGCCAGCGAGACTAGCGGGGGTAGCACCGGGGAGCTGTTTCTT.

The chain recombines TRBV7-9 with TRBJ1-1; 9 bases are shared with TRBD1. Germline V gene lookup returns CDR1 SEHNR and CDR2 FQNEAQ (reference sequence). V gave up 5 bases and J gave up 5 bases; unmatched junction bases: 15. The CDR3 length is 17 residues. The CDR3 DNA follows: TGTGCCAGCAGCCCCCTCCCTCGGTCTGACAGGGGGACTGAAGCTTTCTTT. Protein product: CASSPLPRSDRGTEAFF.

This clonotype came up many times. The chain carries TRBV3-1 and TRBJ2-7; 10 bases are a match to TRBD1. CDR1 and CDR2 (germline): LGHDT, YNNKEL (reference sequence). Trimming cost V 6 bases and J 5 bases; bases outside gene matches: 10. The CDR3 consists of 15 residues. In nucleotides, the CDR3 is TGTGCCAGCAGAGGGACAGGGGAAGCGATCCACGAGCAGTACTTC. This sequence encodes CASRGTGEAIHEQYF.

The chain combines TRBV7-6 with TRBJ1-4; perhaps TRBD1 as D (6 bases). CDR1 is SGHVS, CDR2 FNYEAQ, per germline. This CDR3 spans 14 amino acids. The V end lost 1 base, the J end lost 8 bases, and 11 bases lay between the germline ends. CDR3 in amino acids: CASSLEGGMEKLFF. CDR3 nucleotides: TGTGCCAGCAGCTTAGAGGGGGGTATGGAAAAACTGTTTTTT.

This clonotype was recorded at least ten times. The CDR3 nucleotides read TGTGCCAGCAGTTTAGTCCTAGCGGGGGGCCTGAACACCGGGGAGCTGTTTTTT. It specifies CASSLVLAGGLNTGELFF. The rearrangement links TRBV27 to TRBJ2-2; 11 bases map to TRBD2. V was pared by 2 bases and J by 1 base, with 6 bases of the junction left unmatched. Germline V CDR1 and CDR2: MNHEY, SMNVEV (reference sequence). The CDR3 has 18 residues.

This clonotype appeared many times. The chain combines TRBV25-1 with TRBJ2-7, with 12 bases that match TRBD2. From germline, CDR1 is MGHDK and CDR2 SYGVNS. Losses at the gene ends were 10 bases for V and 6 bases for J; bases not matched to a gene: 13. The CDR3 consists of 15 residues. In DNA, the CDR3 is TGTGCCACCCAGGAGAGACTAGCGGGAGTTCGCGAGCAGTACTTC. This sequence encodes CATQERLAGVREQYF.

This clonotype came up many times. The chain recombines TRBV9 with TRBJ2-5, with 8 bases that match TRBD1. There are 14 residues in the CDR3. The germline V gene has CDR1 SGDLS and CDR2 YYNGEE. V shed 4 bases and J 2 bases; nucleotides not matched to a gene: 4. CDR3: CASSPWDRQETQYF. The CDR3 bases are TGTGCCAGCAGCCCGTGGGACAGGCAAGAGACCCAGTACTTC.

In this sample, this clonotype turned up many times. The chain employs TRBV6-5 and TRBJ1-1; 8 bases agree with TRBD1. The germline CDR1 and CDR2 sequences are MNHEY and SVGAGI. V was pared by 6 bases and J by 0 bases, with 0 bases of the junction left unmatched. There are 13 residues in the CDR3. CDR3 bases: TGTGCCAGCAGGACAGGGGTGAACACTGAAGCTTTCTTT. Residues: CASRTGVNTEAFF.

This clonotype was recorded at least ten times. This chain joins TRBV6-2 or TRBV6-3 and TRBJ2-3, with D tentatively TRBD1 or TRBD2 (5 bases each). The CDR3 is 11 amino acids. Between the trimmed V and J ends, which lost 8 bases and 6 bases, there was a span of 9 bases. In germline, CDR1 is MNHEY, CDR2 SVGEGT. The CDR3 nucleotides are TGTGCCAGCGGGACGATGGATACGCAGTATTTT. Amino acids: CASGTMDTQYF.

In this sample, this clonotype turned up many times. The CDR3 bases are TGTGCCAGTAGGTTGACTAGCGGGGGGGCTGTTGAGCAGTTCTTC. Its protein product is CASRLTSGGAVEQFF. The chain joins TRBV19 to TRBJ2-1, with 14 bases matching TRBD2. Germline V gene sequence: CDR1 LNHDA, CDR2 SQIVND (reference sequence). This CDR3 has 15 amino acids. V trimming: 6 bases; J trimming: 9 bases; junction bases outside the gene matches: 7. The full variable domain, its missing parts supplied by reference TRBV19 and TRBJ2-1, is DGGITQSPKYLFRKEGQNVTLSCEQNLNHDAMYWYRQDPGQGLRLIYYSQIVNDFQKGDIAEGYSVSREKKESFPLTVTSAQKNPTAFYLCASRLTSGGAVEQFFGPGTRLTVL.